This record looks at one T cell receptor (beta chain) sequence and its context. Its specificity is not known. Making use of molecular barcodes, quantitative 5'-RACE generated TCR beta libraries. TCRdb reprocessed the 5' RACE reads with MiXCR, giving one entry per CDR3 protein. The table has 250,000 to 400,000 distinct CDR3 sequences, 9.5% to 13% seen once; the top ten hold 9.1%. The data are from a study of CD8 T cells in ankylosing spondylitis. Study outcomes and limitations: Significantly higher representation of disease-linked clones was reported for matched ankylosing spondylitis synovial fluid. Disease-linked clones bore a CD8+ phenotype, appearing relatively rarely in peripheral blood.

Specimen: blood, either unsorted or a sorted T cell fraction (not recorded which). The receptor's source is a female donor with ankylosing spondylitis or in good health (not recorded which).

CDR3 residues: CAWSVRGQYDQPQHF. For the CDR3, the DNA is TGTGCCTGGAGTGTACGGGGGCAGTATGATCAGCCCCAGCATTTT. The V call is TRBV30, the J call TRBJ1-5; D may be TRBD1 (6 bases). This CDR3 has 15 amino acids. Deletions cut 0 bases from V and 5 bases from J, with 14 bases between. The germline gives CDR1 GTSNPN, CDR2 SVGIG (reference sequence).